The 29 T cell receptor beta chains given below trace back to one sample, sequenced in a study of T cell responses to AZD1222 COVID-19 vaccine (dated by TCRdb to the early 2020s). The intended sense of this specimen's time point label: about 28 days (+/-7) after the second vaccine dose. Libraries were constructed by the immunoSEQ multiplex PCR assay. TCRdb limited this immuneACCESS table to in-frame rearrangements with V and J called. A share of clones is missing; checked studies link under half to unresolved V genes, and the rest is unexplained. The sample yields about 130,000 clones; 88% were counted once. 4.5% to 6.5% of the sample comes from the top ten. The source was peripheral blood, collected 28 days after the second AZD1222 dose. The receptors were gathered from an adult who received the AZD1222 COVID-19 vaccine.

This chain connects TRBV5-1 to TRBJ1-2; D gene unclear. The germline V and J ends were trimmed by 4 bases and 5 bases, with 12 bases remaining between them. This CDR3 has 13 amino acids. Germline assignment: CDR1 SGHRS and CDR2 YFSETQ. This CDR3 reads CASSPSPLYGYTF. Here the CDR3 DNA reads TGCGCCAGCAGCCCAAGCCCTTTGTATGGCTACACCTTC.

The chain employs TRBV6-5 and TRBJ2-1; perhaps TRBD2 as D (7 bases). Germline CDR1 reads MNHEY; CDR2 reads SVGAGI. This CDR3 spans 15 amino acids. The V end lost 2 bases, the J end lost 8 bases, and 16 bases lay between the germline ends. DNA of the CDR3: TGTGCCAGCAGTTACCCTAAGGGGGGGCGCGATGAGCAGTTCTTC. The encoded protein is CASSYPKGGRDEQFF.

The chain uses TRBV5-1 and TRBJ1-6; D is unresolved. This CDR3 spans 14 amino acids. V lost 0 bases, J lost 7 bases, and 8 bases lay in between. Germline V lookup: CDR1 SGHRS, CDR2 YFSETQ. CDR3 sequence (DNA): TGCGCCAGCAGCTTGGTACCGGAAAATTCACCCCTCCACTTT. Translating gives CASSLVPENSPLHF.

This clone has a single count. The rearrangement uses TRBV9 and TRBJ2-3; 10 positions match TRBD2. The length of the CDR3 is 14 residues. From germline, CDR1 is SGDLS and CDR2 YYNGEE. The ends lost 4 bases at V and 7 bases at J; junction bases unmatched: 6. The CDR3 region is CASSLGTSAHTQYF. CDR3 DNA: TGTGCCAGCAGCCTTGGGACTAGCGCCCATACGCAGTATTTT.

The V call is TRBV5-1, the J call TRBJ1-1; the match to TRBD1 covers 9 bases. Germline trimming cut 5 bases from V and 4 bases from J; bases unmatched to any gene: 3. The CDR3 length is 13 residues. The germline gives CDR1 SGHRS, CDR2 YFSETQ. CDR3 protein: CASSMTGGTEAFF. CDR3 DNA: TGCGCCAGCAGTATGACAGGGGGCACTGAAGCTTTCTTT.

The chain employs TRBV20-1 and TRBJ2-3; D is undetermined. The CDR3 is made up of 11 amino acids. V shed 2 bases and J shed 2 bases, with 2 bases lying between them. Germline V lookup: CDR1 DFQATT, CDR2 SNEGSKA (reference sequence). The CDR3: CSARPTDTQYF. CDR3 bases: TGCAGTGCTAGACCCACAGATACGCAGTATTTT.

The V and J genes are TRBV5-1 and TRBJ2-2; possible D gene TRBD1, 6 bases. Germline CDR1 reads SGHRS; CDR2 reads YFSETQ. The ends were cut back, 0 bases at V and 4 bases at J, with 7 bases in the middle. The CDR3 has 14 residues. The CDR3 here is CASSLGGRTGELFF. Written as DNA, the CDR3 is TGCGCCAGCAGCTTGGGGGGGCGCACCGGGGAGCTGTTTTTT.

The chain joins TRBV30 to TRBJ1-5, with 7 bases that match TRBD1. V shed 5 bases, J shed 0 bases, and the junction held 10 bases outside the gene matches. This CDR3 has 16 amino acids. CDR1 and CDR2 from the germline V gene are GTSNPN and SVGIG (reference sequence). CDR3 in DNA: TGTGCCTGGTCCGTACAGGGGCCCTATAGCAATCAGCCCCAGCATTTT. The encoded protein is CAWSVQGPYSNQPQHF.

The chain couples TRBV7-2 to TRBJ1-1; a possible D gene is TRBD1 (5 bases). The CDR3 is 12 residues long. Trimming removed 5 bases at V and 10 bases at J, with 14 bases between. CDR1 is SGHTA and CDR2 is FQGNSA in the germline V gene. The CDR3 DNA is TGTGCCAGCAGCGACGCCGGGACGGTAGCTTTCTTT. Amino acids: CASSDAGTVAFF.

This clone occurred once. The V call is TRBV9, the J call TRBJ2-3; D uncertain. The V gene's germline CDR1 is SGDLS and CDR2 YYNGEE. CDR3 length: 13 amino acids. V lost 1 base and J lost 0, with 3 bases in between. In DNA, the CDR3 is TGTGCCAGCAGCGTAAGTAGCACAGATACGCAGTATTTT. It is translated as CASSVSSTDTQYF.

The J gene is TRBJ2-5, the V gene TRBV14; no reliable D call. The CDR3 sequence is 11 residues long. V lost 5 bases to trimming and J lost 5 bases, with 6 bases between them. Germline loops: CDR1 SGHDN, CDR2 FVKESK. CDR3 DNA sequence: TGTGCCAGCAGCTACGACGAGACCCAGTACTTC. Residues: CASSYDETQYF.

This CDR3 reads CASSLGQGPHNEQFF. In nucleotides, the CDR3 is TGCGCCAGCAGCTTAGGGCAGGGGCCTCACAATGAGCAGTTCTTC. The chain links TRBV5-1 to TRBJ2-1, with TRBD1 as a possible D gene (6 bases). Per the germline V gene, CDR1 is SGHRS and CDR2 is YFSETQ. Trimming took off 2 bases at V and 5 bases at J, with 14 bases between the two ends. The CDR3 loop spans 15 amino acids.

The chain couples TRBV4-2 to TRBJ1-1; D is unresolved. Looked up from germline, CDR1 is LGHNA and CDR2 is YNFKEQ. Trimming removed 0 bases from V and 0 bases from J, with 11 bases in between. This CDR3 comprises 16 residues. The CDR3 DNA is TGTGCCAGCAGCCAAGATCTAAGGCAAGTGAACACTGAAGCTTTCTTT. Encoded protein: CASSQDLRQVNTEAFF.

The chain links TRBV6-5 to TRBJ1-5, with 9 nucleotides matching TRBD1. V was pared by 4 bases and J by 6 bases, with 4 bases of the junction left unmatched. The V gene's germline CDR1 is MNHEY and CDR2 SVGAGI. The CDR3 has 14 amino acids. The CDR3 nucleotides are TGTGCCAGCAGTTCCGGGACAGGGAGTCAGCCCCAGCATTTT. This sequence encodes CASSSGTGSQPQHF.

The chain carries TRBV5-1 and TRBJ1-2; D is undetermined. Germline CDR1 and CDR2: SGHRS and YFSETQ. CDR3 length: 13 amino acids. V shed 0 bases and J shed 4 bases, with 7 bases lying between them. DNA for the CDR3: TGCGCCAGCAGCTTGGACAGTCCCTATGGCTACACCTTC. This sequence encodes CASSLDSPYGYTF.

This clone was seen just once. The chain recombines TRBV5-1 with TRBJ1-4; a possible D gene is TRBD1 (6 bases). The CDR3 has 14 amino acids. The germline V gene encodes CDR1 SGHRS and CDR2 YFSETQ. V gave up 4 bases and J gave up 2 bases, with 9 bases separating them. CDR3 protein: CASSTGSTNEKLFF. Written as DNA, the CDR3 is TGCGCCAGCAGCACAGGGTCGACTAATGAAAAACTGTTTTTT.

This chain connects TRBV6-5 to TRBJ1-5; D possibly corresponds to TRBD1 (6 bases). V lost 0 bases and J 4 bases, leaving 13 bases between the germline ends. This CDR3 has 16 residues. Germline V gives CDR1 MNHEY, CDR2 SVGAGI. The CDR3 is CASSYSRGGVNQPQHF. The CDR3 DNA reads TGTGCCAGCAGTTACTCGAGAGGGGGGGTAAATCAGCCCCAGCATTTT.

The V and J genes are TRBV5-4 and TRBJ1-4, with TRBD1 matching 8 bases. Germline CDR1 reads SGHNT; CDR2 reads YYREEE (reference sequence). The length of the CDR3 is 15 residues. V dropped 5 bases and J dropped 8; count of bases not matched to a gene: 11. The CDR3 DNA reads TGTGCCAGCAGTTCCGGACAGGGTGGGAAGGAAAAACTGTTTTTT. Its protein product is CASSSGQGGKEKLFF.

The J gene is TRBJ1-2, the V gene TRBV19; D not certain. Trimming took 3 bases from V and 0 from J, leaving 11 bases between them. CDR3 length equals 15 residues. Germline V gene data show CDR1 as LNHDA and CDR2 as SQIVND (reference sequence). CDR3 coding DNA: TGTGCCAGTAGTATGGCCGGCGGGGCTAACTATGGCTACACCTTC. This codes for CASSMAGGANYGYTF.

This clone occurred once. The chain combines TRBV5-4 with TRBJ2-7; tentative D call: TRBD1 (6 bases). The length of the CDR3 is 13 residues. V shed 0 bases and J shed 2 bases, with 6 bases lying between them. Germline V CDR1 and CDR2: SGHNT, YYREEE (reference sequence). CDR3 loop: CASSLDRAYEQYF. CDR3 sequence (DNA): TGTGCCAGCAGCTTGGACAGGGCCTACGAGCAGTACTTC.

The chain couples TRBV5-1 to TRBJ1-3, with no clear D. V was clipped by 4 bases and J by 0 bases, with 11 bases between them. The CDR3 loop spans 15 amino acids. CDR1 and CDR2 from the germline V gene are SGHRS and YFSETQ. CDR3 bases: TGCGCCAGCAGCGCTGTCGTTGGCTCTGGAAACACCATATATTTT. As protein: CASSAVVGSGNTIYF.

V gene TRBV10-1 combines with J gene TRBJ2-3; no firm D call. The V gene's germline CDR1 is WNHNN and CDR2 SYGVQD (reference sequence). CDR3 length: 12 residues. The V and J ends lost 4 bases and 6 bases respectively, with 8 bases between them. The CDR3 spells CASSVTQDTQYF. Written as DNA, the CDR3 is TGCGCCAGCAGTGTGACCCAGGATACGCAGTATTTT.

V and J are TRBV5-1 and TRBJ1-1; D might be TRBD1 (5 bases). Germline values: CDR1 SGHRS, CDR2 YFSETQ. Trimming left V 0 bases short and J 6 bases short, with 9 bases between. This CDR3 region has 13 residues. CDR3 residues: CASSLVGVAEAFF. Here the CDR3 DNA reads TGCGCCAGCAGCTTGGTAGGGGTGGCTGAAGCTTTCTTT.

The J gene is TRBJ1-1, the V gene TRBV5-5, with D unclear. With 6 bases removed from V and 3 bases from J, the gap between germline ends came to 12 bases. This CDR3 contains 13 residues. Germline V gene lookup returns CDR1 SGHKS and CDR2 YYEKEE (reference sequence). The CDR3 DNA follows: TGTGCCAGCAATCAGCGCCCCGACACTGAAGCTTTCTTT. Translated, it gives CASNQRPDTEAFF.

The chain is built from TRBV2 and TRBJ2-1; 9 bases map to TRBD1. The length of the CDR3 is 14 residues. Trimming at V came to 6 bases and at J to 12 bases, leaving 12 bases not matched to a gene. Germline CDR1 is SNHLY and CDR2 is FYNNEI. CDR3 nucleotides: TGTGCCAGCAGCACGGGACAGGGTGGGGACGTGCAGTTCTTC. Translated, it gives CASSTGQGGDVQFF.

The J gene is TRBJ1-2, the V gene TRBV30, with D perhaps matching TRBD1 (6 bases). V dropped 3 bases and J dropped 9 bases, with 20 bases sitting between them. Looked up from germline, CDR1 is GTSNPN and CDR2 is SVGIG (reference sequence). The CDR3 contains 14 residues. As DNA, the CDR3 is TGTGCCTGGAGCCGTGGGGGCGGTATTAATCGCTACACCTTC. It translates to CAWSRGGGINRYTF.

This sequence joins TRBV6-5 and TRBJ2-1, with a weak D call TRBD2 (7 bases). The germline V gene encodes CDR1 MNHEY and CDR2 SVGAGI. V dropped 4 bases and J dropped 6 bases, with 10 bases sitting between them. This CDR3 region has 13 residues. This CDR3 reads CASSFGGPNEQFF. DNA for the CDR3: TGTGCCAGCAGTTTCGGGGGGCCCAATGAGCAGTTCTTC.

CDR3 bases: TGTGCCAGCAGTCGACAGGGGGGAATTAGCAATCAGCCCCAGCATTTT. It encodes CASSRQGGISNQPQHF. The gene calls are TRBV2 and TRBJ1-5; 9 bases match TRBD1. The V gene end was trimmed by 5 bases and the J gene end by 0 bases; junction bases not matched to a gene: 5. CDR1 and CDR2 from the germline V gene are SNHLY and FYNNEI. The CDR3 sequence is 16 residues long.

J is TRBJ1-5 and V is TRBV6-1; TRBD1 is a possible D gene (6 bases). There are 15 residues in the CDR3. CDR1 and CDR2 from the germline V gene are MNHNS and SASEGT. V lost 0 bases, J lost 7 bases, and 13 bases lay in between. DNA for the CDR3: TGTGCCAGCAGTGAAGCTCAACAGGGCGGCCAGCCCCAGCATTTT. This gives the protein CASSEAQQGGQPQHF.